Listed here are 5 T cell receptor beta chains from one sample, sequenced in a study of T cell repertoires in aging, cancer and after chemotherapy. TRB rearrangements spanning V, D and J were amplified using mixed TRB-A/B primers. One entry per CDR3 protein, called by TCRdb with MiXCR from the multiplex PCR reads. The sample has several hundred distinct CDR3 sequences; 27% are singletons. TCR beta rearrangements were amplified from peripheral blood genomic DNA. The sample taken for sequencing was blood. The receptors originated from a human donor with a solid tumor.

V is TRBV5-1 and J is TRBJ2-5; 14 positions agree with TRBD2. V shed 4 bases, J shed 3 bases, and the junction held 5 bases outside the gene matches. This CDR3 comprises 16 residues. Germline values: CDR1 SGHRS, CDR2 YFSETQ. Here the CDR3 DNA reads TGCGCCAGCAGCACCGGGACTAGCGGGGGCAAAGAGACCCAGTACTTC. Amino acid sequence: CASSTGTSGGKETQYF. Variable domain in full (rest from reference TRBV5-1 and TRBJ2-5): KAGVTQTPRYLIKTRGQQVTLSCSPISGHRSVSWYQQTPGQGLQFLFEYFSETQRNKGNFPGRFSGRQFSNSRSEMNVSTLELGDSALYLCASSTGTSGGKETQYFGPGTRLLVL.

This clonotype is labeled as large. This chain connects TRBV11-2 to TRBJ1-3; D is ambiguous. Between the trimmed V and J ends, which lost 1 base and 9 bases, there was a span of 16 bases. The CDR3 consists of 15 residues. Germline lookup yields CDR1 SGHAT and CDR2 FQNNGV. CDR3 nucleotides: TGTGCCAGCAGCTTAGGGAGCGCCTTAACCGGCACCATATATTTT. Translated, it gives CASSLGSALTGTIYF.

This chain uses TRBV19 with TRBJ2-2, with D possibly being TRBD1 or TRBD2 (5 bases each). The CDR3 has 15 amino acids. V was trimmed by 3 bases and J by 6 bases, leaving 14 bases between them. The germline V gene encodes CDR1 LNHDA and CDR2 SQIVND (reference sequence). CDR3 nucleotide sequence: TGTGCCAGTAGTATTGAGGGGCCCAAATCCGGGGAGCTGTTTTTT. Its translation: CASSIEGPKSGELFF.

The sample holds a few counts of this clonotype. The chain uses TRBV12-3 or TRBV12-4 and TRBJ1-1; D remains ambiguous. The CDR3 runs to 13 residues. Trimming took off 6 bases at V and 1 base at J, with 9 bases between the two ends. The CDR3 loop is CASRENGNTEAFF. DNA for the CDR3: TGTGCCAGCAGGGAAAATGGGAACACTGAAGCTTTCTTT.

This clonotype showed up just a few times. The CDR3 DNA follows: TGTGCCAGCAGCTCCTATACAGGGGCTGGCTACACCTTC. It is translated as CASSSYTGAGYTF. The rearrangement joins TRBV7-3 to TRBJ1-2; 7 positions agree with TRBD1. Germline V gives CDR1 SGHTA, CDR2 FQGTGA. This CDR3 spans 13 amino acids. V lost 4 bases and J lost 7; bases outside the gene matches: 6.